A selection of T cell receptor beta chains follows, all from one sample in a study of breast tumors, draining lymph nodes, adjacent tissues. A single record per CDR3 protein comes from TCRdb applying MiXCR to the multiplex PCR reads. The sample shows over 100,000 distinct CDR3 sequences, around 22% of them seen only once. Sequenced input: axillary lymph node tissue. The receptors come from a female donor with breast cancer. Some clones in this sample may be carry-over from other donors' samples. Both conserved end residues are part of each CDR3. Each record gives: D gene, J gene, V gene, clone size, CDR3 length, CDR3 protein, CDR3 DNA. The D gene is left open where the match is weak. Size tells how often a clone was seen (once, few, many) or the class of an expanded clone, and some rows leave it out.

TRBD2	TRBJ2-1	TRBV12-3/TRBV12-4	many	17	CASSLVAGVSSYNEQFF	TGTGCCAGCAGTTTGGTGGCGGGAGTGAGCTCCTACAATGAGCAGTTCTTC
-	TRBJ1-2	TRBV3-1	-	14	CASSQGNINYGYTF	TGTGCCAGCAGCCAAGGGAACATTAACTATGGCTACACCTTC
TRBD1	TRBJ2-7	TRBV29-1	many	14	CSVGAGTGGNEQYF	TGCAGCGTGGGAGCGGGGACAGGGGGAAACGAGCAGTACTTC
TRBD2	TRBJ2-1	TRBV7-2	-	17	CASSLAPGLAGVDEQFF	TGTGCCAGCAGCTTAGCGCCCGGACTAGCGGGAGTCGATGAGCAGTTCTTC
-	TRBJ2-7	TRBV2	-	14	CANRRHQLDYEQYF	TGTGCCAACCGAAGACACCAACTTGACTACGAGCAATACTTC
-	TRBJ1-5	TRBV20-1	many	12	CSAVGSNQPQHF	TGCAGTGCGGTTGGTAGCAATCAGCCCCAGCATTTT
TRBD2	TRBJ2-1	TRBV20-1	many	14	CSATPGLAGAPGFF	TGCAGTGCTACTCCAGGACTAGCGGGAGCCCCAGGGTTCTTC
-	TRBJ1-2	TRBV5-8	many	14	CASSLRGVDYGYTF	TGTGCCAGCAGCTTGCGCGGGGTCGACTATGGCTACACCTTC
-	TRBJ2-2	TRBV6-6	many	12	CASRRDTGELFF	TGTGCCAGCCGGAGGGACACCGGGGAGCTGTTTTTT
TRBD2	TRBJ2-1	TRBV7-2	many	14	CASSLAGRGNEQFF	TGTGCCAGCAGCTTAGCGGGGAGGGGCAATGAGCAGTTCTTC
TRBD1	TRBJ2-1	TRBV18	few	17	CASSPLHTRQGYNEQFF	TGTGCCAGCTCACCATTACACACGAGACAGGGTTACAATGAGCAGTTCTTC
-	TRBJ2-5	TRBV11-3	-	12	CASSLVRGTQYF	TGTGCCAGCAGCTTAGTCAGGGGGACCCAGTACTTC
-	TRBJ2-5	TRBV6-2/TRBV6-3	many	12	CASTLGPGKTYF	TGTGCCAGCACCCTCGGTCCAGGGAAGACATACTTC
-	TRBJ2-3	TRBV4-1	many	16	CASSQDWPGPADTQYF	TGCGCCAGCAGCCAAGATTGGCCAGGGCCGGCGGATACGCAGTATTTT
TRBD1	TRBJ1-6	TRBV28	few	15	CASSSPGQVASPLHF	TGTGCCAGCAGTTCCCCGGGACAGGTCGCTTCACCCCTCCACTTT
TRBD2	TRBJ2-1	TRBV7-2	many	15	CASSLAGGNYNEQFF	TGTGCCAGCAGCTTAGCGGGAGGGAATTACAATGAGCAGTTCTTC
-	TRBJ2-7	TRBV5-6	many	15	CASSSLPGRNYEQYF	TGTGCCAGCAGCTCGCTACCGGGACGGAACTACGAGCAGTACTTC
-	TRBJ2-5	TRBV3-1	many	15	CASSQAGEPGETQYF	TGTGCCAGCAGCCAAGCGGGAGAACCCGGTGAGACCCAGTACTTC
TRBD2	TRBJ2-2	TRBV10-3	many	17	CAISDGLAGVNTGELFF	TGTGCCATCAGTGATGGTTTAGCGGGAGTTAACACCGGGGAGCTGTTTTTT
-	TRBJ1-6	TRBV20-1	many	16	CSAKDSQSSYNSPLHF	TGCAGTGCTAAGGACTCTCAGAGCTCCTATAATTCACCCCTCCACTTT